The 10 T cell receptor beta chains listed next were all sequenced from one sample in a study of cytomegalovirus exposure and HLA in healthy donors (dated by TCRdb to about 2017). The library relied on the immunoSEQ multiplex PCR assay. The multiplex PCR relied on a mix of 60 forward primers for TCR Vbeta segments and 13 reverse primers for TCR Jbeta segments. Sourced from immuneACCESS, this table was stored by TCRdb with only in-frame sequences that have V and J called. A share of the clones is absent; for the studies checked, an unresolved V gene accounts for under half, and the remainder has no known explanation. The sample table holds roughly 100,000 clones, of which 76% were seen once. The ten largest clonotypes hold roughly 5.4% of the sample. The sequenced sample was PBMCs. Receptors were obtained from a woman under 30 in good health and CMV-seropositive.

This clone was detected only a few times. V is TRBV9 and J is TRBJ2-1; 10 bases line up with TRBD2. The CDR3 covers 16 residues. Germline-derived CDR1 and CDR2 are SGDLS and YYNGEE. The V gene end was trimmed by 0 bases and the J gene end by 1 base; junction bases not matched to a gene: 1. CDR3 nucleotides: TGTGCCAGCAGCGTAGAGGGACTAGCGTCCTACAATGAGCAGTTCTTC. Encoded protein: CASSVEGLASYNEQFF. The full variable domain, in which reference TRBV9 and TRBJ2-1 provide the parts outside the CDR3, is DSGVTQTPKHLITATGQRVTLRCSPRSGDLSVYWYQQSLDQGLQFLIQYYNGEERAKGNILERFSAQQFPDLHSELNLSSLELGDSALYFCASSVEGLASYNEQFFGPGTRLTVL.

The CDR3 spells CASSAGSTQSYEQYF. In DNA, the CDR3 is TGTGCCAGCAGTGCGGGGTCAACCCAGTCCTACGAGCAGTACTTC. The chain recombines TRBV2 with TRBJ2-7; perhaps TRBD2 as D (5 bases). V lost 4 bases, J lost 1 base, and 14 bases lay in between. Germline-derived CDR1 and CDR2 are SNHLY and FYNNEI. The CDR3 has 15 amino acids.

The V gene is TRBV6-5, the J gene TRBJ1-1; D perhaps matches TRBD1 (5 bases). CDR1 MNHEY and CDR2 SVGAGI come from the germline V gene. The CDR3 totals 15 residues. The V end was cut by 7 bases, the J end by 1 base, with 16 bases between. The CDR3 sequence is CASTQGLTGNTEAFF. CDR3 sequence (DNA): TGTGCCAGCACCCAAGGCCTTACAGGGAACACTGAAGCTTTCTTT.

V gene TRBV10-3 combines with J gene TRBJ1-4; 12 nucleotides line up with TRBD1. V was clipped by 10 bases and J by 7 bases; unmatched bases: 13. The CDR3 runs 16 residues. Germline CDR1 and CDR2: ENHRY and SYGVKD. CDR3 in amino acids: CATSGTGGRGSEKLFF. Here the CDR3 DNA reads TGTGCCACATCCGGGACAGGGGGCCGAGGGAGTGAAAAACTGTTTTTT.

J is TRBJ2-7 and V is TRBV6-5; 10 positions agree with TRBD1. V gave up 5 bases and J gave up 6 bases; unmatched junction bases: 10. Per the germline V gene, CDR1 is MNHEY and CDR2 is SVGAGI. The CDR3 contains 15 residues. The CDR3 sequence: CASSPGTGAKGEQYF. In nucleotides, the CDR3 is TGTGCCAGCAGTCCCGGGACAGGGGCCAAGGGCGAGCAGTACTTC.

This clone was found a few times. This chain uses TRBV5-1 with TRBJ2-7, with D perhaps TRBD2 (5 bases). The V and J ends lost 4 bases and 6 bases respectively, with 20 bases between them. Looked up from germline, CDR1 is SGHRS and CDR2 is YFSETQ. CDR3 size: 15 residues. The CDR3: CASSTGLSESLEQYF. DNA of the CDR3: TGCGCCAGCAGCACCGGACTGTCAGAATCCCTCGAGCAGTACTTC.

The DNA for the CDR3 is TGTGCCAGCAGCTTATGGGCTAGCGGGAGAAATGAGCAGTTCTTC. Protein sequence: CASSLWASGRNEQFF. The chain recombines TRBV7-3 with TRBJ2-1; 10 bases are a match to TRBD2. Germline trimming cut 2 bases from V and 7 bases from J; bases unmatched to any gene: 5. The length of the CDR3 is 15 residues. Germline loops: CDR1 SGHTA, CDR2 FQGTGA.

J is TRBJ2-1 and V is TRBV6-1, with 10 bases lining up with TRBD2. The J segment lost 6 bases and the V segment lost 7 bases, leaving 6 bases of the junction unmatched. Germline V gene lookup returns CDR1 MNHNS and CDR2 SASEGT. The CDR3 is made up of 14 amino acids. Written as DNA, the CDR3 is TGTGCCAGCATCGAACTAGCGGGATTCAATGAGCAGTTCTTC. This encodes CASIELAGFNEQFF.

The V gene is TRBV28, the J gene TRBJ2-1; TRBD2 agrees at 11 bases. V dropped 5 bases and J dropped 9; count of bases not matched to a gene: 9. CDR1 and CDR2 (germline): MDHEN, SYDVKM. The CDR3 is 15 residues long. The CDR3 DNA sequence: TGTGCCAGCAGTGCTCTAGCGGGAGGTGGGTTTGAGCAGTTCTTC. Residues: CASSALAGGGFEQFF.

The rearrangement links TRBV4-2 to TRBJ2-5; 11 positions match TRBD2. There are 17 residues in the CDR3. The V gene's germline CDR1 is LGHNA and CDR2 YNFKEQ. The V and J ends lost 0 bases and 5 bases, in that order; junction bases with no gene match: 8. CDR3 in DNA: TGTGCCAGCAGCCAAGATGAGACTAGCGGGATCGGGGAGACCCAGTACTTC. Amino acid sequence: CASSQDETSGIGETQYF.